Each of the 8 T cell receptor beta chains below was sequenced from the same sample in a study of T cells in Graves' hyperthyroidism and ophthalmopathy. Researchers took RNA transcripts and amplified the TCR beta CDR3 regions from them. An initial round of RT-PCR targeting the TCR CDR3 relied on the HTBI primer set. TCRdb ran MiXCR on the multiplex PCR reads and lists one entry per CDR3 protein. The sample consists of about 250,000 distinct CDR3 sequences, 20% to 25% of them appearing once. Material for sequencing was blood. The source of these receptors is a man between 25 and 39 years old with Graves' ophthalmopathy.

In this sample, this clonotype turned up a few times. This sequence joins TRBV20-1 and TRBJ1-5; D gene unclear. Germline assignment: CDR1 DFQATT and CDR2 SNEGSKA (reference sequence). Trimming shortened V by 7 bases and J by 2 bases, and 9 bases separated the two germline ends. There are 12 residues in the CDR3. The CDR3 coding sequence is TGCAGTGGGGGATCTGGCAATCAGCCCCAGCATTTT. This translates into CSGGSGNQPQHF.

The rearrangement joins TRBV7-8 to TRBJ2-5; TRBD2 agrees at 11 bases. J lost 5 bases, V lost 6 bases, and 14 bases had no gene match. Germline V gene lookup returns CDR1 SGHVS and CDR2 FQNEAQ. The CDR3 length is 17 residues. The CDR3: CASSLGSVAGGRETQYF. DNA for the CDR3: TGTGCCAGCAGTCTAGGGTCCGTAGCGGGGGGGCGGGAGACCCAGTACTTC.

The CDR3 protein is CASSLAGGPFF. In nucleotides, the CDR3 is TGTGCCAGCAGCTTGGCGGGAGGGCCTTTCTTC. J is TRBJ2-1 and V is TRBV5-5; 8 bases line up with TRBD2. Trimming removed 0 bases from V and 16 bases from J; junction bases left unmatched: 3. The CDR3 runs 11 residues. CDR1 is SGHKS and CDR2 is YYEKEE in the germline V gene (reference sequence).

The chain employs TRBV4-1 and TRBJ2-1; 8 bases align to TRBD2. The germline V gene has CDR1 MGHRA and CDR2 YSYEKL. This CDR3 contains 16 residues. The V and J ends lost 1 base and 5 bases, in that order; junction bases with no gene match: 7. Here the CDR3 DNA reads TGCGCCAGCAGCCAAGGTGCAGCTAGCGGGCACAATGAGCAGTTCTTC. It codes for CASSQGAASGHNEQFF.

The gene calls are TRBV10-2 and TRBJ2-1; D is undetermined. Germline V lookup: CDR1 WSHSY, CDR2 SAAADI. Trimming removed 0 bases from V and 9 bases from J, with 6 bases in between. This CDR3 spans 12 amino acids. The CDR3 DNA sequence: TGCGCCAGCAGTGAGTCGGTCCTTGAGCAGTTCTTC. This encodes CASSESVLEQFF.

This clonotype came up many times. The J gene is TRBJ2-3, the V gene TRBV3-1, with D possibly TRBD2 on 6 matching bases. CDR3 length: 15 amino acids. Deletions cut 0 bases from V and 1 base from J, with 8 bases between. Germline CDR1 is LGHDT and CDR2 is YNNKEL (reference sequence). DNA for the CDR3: TGTGCCAGCAGCCAAGATACGGGGGGCACAGATACGCAGTATTTT. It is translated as CASSQDTGGTDTQYF.

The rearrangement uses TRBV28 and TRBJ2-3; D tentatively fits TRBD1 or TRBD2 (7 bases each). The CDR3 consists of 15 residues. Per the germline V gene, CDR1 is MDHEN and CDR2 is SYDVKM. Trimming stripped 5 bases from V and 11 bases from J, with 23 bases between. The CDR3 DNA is TGTGCCAGCAGTCTTGCCGGGACAGCCGGGAGGAAGCAGTATTTT. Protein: CASSLAGTAGRKQYF.

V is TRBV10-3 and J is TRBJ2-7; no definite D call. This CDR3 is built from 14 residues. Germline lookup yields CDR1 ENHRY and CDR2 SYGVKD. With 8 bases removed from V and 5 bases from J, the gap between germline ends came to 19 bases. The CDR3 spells CAIAWSVIRNEQYF. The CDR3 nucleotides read TGTGCCATCGCCTGGAGTGTAATCCGCAACGAGCAGTACTTC.